One sample yielded the 18 T cell receptor beta chains listed below, sequenced in a study of PD-1 blockade in classical Hodgkin lymphoma (dated by TCRdb to about 2020). Taken with the paper, the label for time point translates to: cycle 4 day 1 (C4D1), after more than five weeks of nivolumab. All trial patients had relapsed after autologous stem cell transplantation, with cohorts A, B and C differing in prior brentuximab vedotin exposure. Library preparation used the immunoSEQ multiplex PCR assay. TCRdb took over this immuneACCESS table, retaining in-frame rearrangements with V and J assigned. Such tables are incomplete; in checked studies, under half of the missing clones stem from an unresolved V gene, and the remainder is unexplained. Here the sample has around 50,000 clones; approximately 72% occur a single time. Approximately 12% of the sample is in the top ten clones. The specimen was peripheral blood mononuclear cells (PBMCs), collected before the fourth cycle of nivolumab. These TCRs come from a human donor with classical Hodgkin lymphoma.

This clone was detected once. The rearrangement joins TRBV5-1 to TRBJ2-7, with D unresolved. The CDR3 loop spans 14 amino acids. The V gene's germline CDR1 is SGHRS and CDR2 YFSETQ. Deletions cut 0 bases from V and 3 bases from J, with 10 bases between. The CDR3 here is CASSLEVPSYEQYF. The CDR3 coding sequence is TGCGCCAGCAGCTTGGAAGTCCCAAGCTACGAGCAGTACTTC. Full variable domain (rest looked up from reference TRBV5-1 and TRBJ2-7): KAGVTQTPRYLIKTRGQQVTLSCSPISGHRSVSWYQQTPGQGLQFLFEYFSETQRNKGNFPGRFSGRQFSNSRSEMNVSTLELGDSALYLCASSLEVPSYEQYFGPGTRLTVT.

This rearrangement joins TRBV25-1 to TRBJ2-7, with 7 nucleotides matching TRBD1. Germline CDR1 reads MGHDK; CDR2 reads SYGVNS. The junction had 1 base not matched to a gene; V was cut back by 8 bases and J by 0 bases. CDR3 length: 12 amino acids. The CDR3 loop reads CASRDSSYEQYF. In DNA form, the CDR3 reads TGTGCCAGCCGGGACAGCTCCTACGAGCAGTACTTC.

There are many counts of this clone. The rearrangement joins TRBV6-5 to TRBJ2-7; D is undetermined. CDR1 is MNHEY and CDR2 is SVGAGI in the germline V gene. The CDR3 loop spans 14 amino acids. Trimming left V 0 bases short and J 7 bases short, with 13 bases between. CDR3 nucleotide sequence: TGTGCCAGCAGTTACTCGCTGGGAAGAAGAGAGCAGTACTTC. Its protein is CASSYSLGRREQYF.

The chain combines TRBV9 with TRBJ1-1; D call uncertain. The CDR3 is 14 amino acids. Trimming removed 4 bases from V and 0 bases from J, with 10 bases in between. Germline V gene lookup returns CDR1 SGDLS and CDR2 YYNGEE. This CDR3 is CASSQIGLNTEAFF. The CDR3 nucleotides are TGTGCCAGCAGCCAAATCGGTTTGAACACTGAAGCTTTCTTT.

This clone was seen once. The rearrangement joins TRBV29-1 to TRBJ1-2, with D perhaps TRBD1 (5 bases). V lost 6 bases and J lost 6, with 14 bases in between. CDR1 is SQVTM and CDR2 is ANQGSEA in the germline V gene. The CDR3 is made up of 12 amino acids. CDR3 coding DNA: TGCAGCGTGGCGGGACTTAGGAATGGCTACACCTTC. Translating gives CSVAGLRNGYTF.

The V call is TRBV19, the J call TRBJ2-7; D is unresolved. The V end lost 6 bases, the J end lost 4 bases, and 7 bases lay between the germline ends. Germline CDR1 is LNHDA and CDR2 is SQIVND (reference sequence). The CDR3 is 11 residues long. CDR3 nucleotides: TGTGCCAGTAGGATGGGGTACGAGCAGTACTTC. It codes for CASRMGYEQYF.

This clone was seen only once. This chain links TRBV14 with TRBJ2-3; perhaps TRBD2 as D (6 bases). V dropped 4 bases and J dropped 6 bases, with 20 bases sitting between them. In germline, CDR1 is SGHDN, CDR2 FVKESK. The CDR3 sequence is 16 residues long. The CDR3 nucleotides read TGTGCCAGCAGCCCATTGTGGGGAGGTGGTATGGATACGCAGTATTTT. This codes for CASSPLWGGGMDTQYF.

The chain recombines TRBV14 with TRBJ2-7, with D possibly TRBD1 on 6 matching bases. The CDR3 has 14 amino acids. The V gene lost 4 bases and the J gene lost 2 bases, with 12 bases spanning the gap. CDR1 is SGHDN and CDR2 is FVKESK in the germline V gene. Here the CDR3 reads CASSPQGKTYEQYF. DNA for the CDR3: TGTGCCAGCAGCCCTCAGGGGAAGACCTACGAGCAGTACTTC.

This sequence joins TRBV21-1 and TRBJ2-2; TRBD2, the D gene given by the table, was not confirmed from the DNA. TRBV21-1 is a documented pseudogene. This CDR3 is 15 amino acids long. The CDR3 DNA sequence: TGTGCCAGCAGCAAAGGCGGGACTAGTACCGGGGAGCTGTTTTTT. Its translation: CASSKGGTSTGELFF.

The chain has TRBV28 and TRBJ2-5, with unresolved D. The germline gives CDR1 MDHEN, CDR2 SYDVKM. CDR3 length: 12 residues. With 2 bases removed from V and 6 bases from J, the gap between germline ends came to 7 bases. CDR3 protein: CASSLQLQTQYF. The CDR3 nucleotides read TGTGCCAGCAGTTTACAGTTACAGACCCAGTACTTC.

The rearrangement uses TRBV11-2 and TRBJ1-1; maybe TRBD1 (6 bases). The CDR3 extends over 16 amino acids. The germline V and J ends were trimmed by 1 base and 0 bases, with 12 bases remaining between them. Germline values: CDR1 SGHAT, CDR2 FQNNGV. CDR3: CASSLAGTTLNTEAFF. CDR3 in DNA: TGTGCCAGCAGCTTAGCCGGGACAACCCTGAACACTGAAGCTTTCTTT.

This clone was seen a single time. The gene calls are TRBV6-5 and TRBJ2-7; no definite D call. Germline assignment: CDR1 MNHEY and CDR2 SVGAGI. CDR3 size: 16 residues. The germline V and J ends were trimmed by 2 bases and 0 bases, with 14 bases remaining between them. The CDR3 DNA follows: TGTGCCAGCAGTTACCATGAAGTTTCCCTCTCCTACGAGCAGTACTTC. Its translation is CASSYHEVSLSYEQYF.

V gene TRBV9 combines with J gene TRBJ2-3; D is unresolved. V shed 3 bases and J shed 1 base, with 9 bases lying between them. From germline, CDR1 is SGDLS and CDR2 YYNGEE. CDR3 length: 14 residues. The CDR3 bases are TGTGCCAGCAGCGAGGTTGGAGGCACAGATACGCAGTATTTT. This gives the protein CASSEVGGTDTQYF.

This clone was observed a few times. The J gene is TRBJ1-2, the V gene TRBV4-1; D is ambiguous. CDR1 and CDR2 from the germline V gene are MGHRA and YSYEKL. The ends were cut back, 2 bases at V and 2 bases at J, with 15 bases in the middle. This CDR3 has 16 residues. The CDR3 sequence is CASSQSGSDGNYGYTF. DNA for the CDR3: TGCGCCAGCAGCCAATCTGGGTCGGACGGGAACTATGGCTACACCTTC.

The chain joins TRBV7-2 to TRBJ2-2; D gene uncertain. The CDR3 totals 14 residues. Germline V gene lookup returns CDR1 SGHTA and CDR2 FQGNSA. Trimming took 1 base from V and 0 from J, leaving 3 bases between them. CDR3 in DNA: TGTGCCAGCAGCTTAGAACCGAACACCGGGGAGCTGTTTTTT. Amino acids: CASSLEPNTGELFF.

The CDR3 protein is CASSSSSGTSFIQYF. CDR3 in DNA: TGTGCCAGTAGTTCCAGCTCCGGGACTAGCTTCATTCAGTACTTC. The J gene is TRBJ2-4, the V gene TRBV19; 9 nucleotides align to TRBD2. The ends lost 5 bases at V and 9 bases at J; junction bases unmatched: 11. Germline loops: CDR1 LNHDA, CDR2 SQIVND (reference sequence). This CDR3 is 15 amino acids long.

The chain couples TRBV5-1 to TRBJ1-1; 8 positions agree with TRBD1. V was pared by 2 bases and J by 4 bases, with 13 bases of the junction left unmatched. The germline gives CDR1 SGHRS, CDR2 YFSETQ. This CDR3 is built from 17 residues. The CDR3 DNA sequence: TGCGCCAGCAGCTTTGGGAGGACAGGGATGATGGCCACTGAAGCTTTCTTT. Its protein is CASSFGRTGMMATEAFF.

The J gene is TRBJ2-3, the V gene TRBV6-5; 8 nucleotides match TRBD1. The CDR3 loop spans 13 amino acids. Germline lookup yields CDR1 MNHEY and CDR2 SVGAGI. J lost 8 bases, V lost 6 bases, and 7 bases had no gene match. Here the CDR3 DNA reads TGTGCCAGCAGCGATGATGGACAGGGTACGCAGTATTTT. Its protein product is CASSDDGQGTQYF.